One sample yielded the 18 T cell receptor beta chains listed below, sequenced in a study of human CD8 memory T cell subsets. UMI-labeled 5' RACE was used, and it produced the TCR beta libraries. No DNA is given; TCRdb re-called the 5' RACE reads and lists each CDR3 protein once. The sample spans 6,500 to 7,500 distinct CDR3 sequences; the ten largest clones claim around 20%. Sequencing input: CD8+ T cells from PBMCs. These receptors were obtained from a human donor in good health.

This clonotype ranks as medium-sized in terms of frequency. The chain recombines TRBV10-2 with TRBJ1-2. CDR1 is WSHSY, CDR2 SAAADI, per germline. The CDR3 extends over 18 amino acids. CDR3 sequence reads: CASSESIWRRTANYGYTF.

The genes are TRBV9 and TRBJ1-2. Germline V gene sequence: CDR1 SGDLS, CDR2 YYNGEE. The CDR3 sequence is 15 residues long. CDR3 loop: CASSVEGGASYGYTF.

The V call is TRBV10-1, the J call TRBJ1-1. There are 14 residues in the CDR3. In germline, CDR1 is WNHNN, CDR2 SYGVQD (reference sequence). The CDR3 protein is CASKGNLGNTEAFF.

This chain links TRBV7-2 with TRBJ2-2; TCRdb names TRBD1, which stays unverified in the absence of DNA. CDR1 SGHTA and CDR2 FQGNSA come from the germline V gene. The CDR3 has 15 amino acids. CDR3 region: CASTGTGYNTGELFF.

The genes are TRBV6-1 and TRBJ2-1; the D call of TRBD1 rests on TCRdb alone, since no DNA is present to check it. CDR3 length: 15 residues. Germline values: CDR1 MNHNS, CDR2 SASEGT. The CDR3 protein is CASWGPGTKFNEQFF.

The chain recombines TRBV7-9 with TRBJ1-1; TCRdb calls TRBD1, which cannot be checked without DNA. CDR3 length: 14 amino acids. The V gene's germline CDR1 is SEHNR and CDR2 FQNEAQ (reference sequence). CDR3 region: CASRGIGGFTEAFF.

CDR3 loop: CASSPSQGSSDTQYF. This rearrangement joins TRBV4-3 to TRBJ2-3; TCRdb designates TRBD1, a call that cannot be tested without DNA. The CDR3 is 15 residues long. CDR1 and CDR2 (germline): LGHNA, YSLEER.

This chain uses TRBV20-1 with TRBJ2-5; TCRdb names TRBD2, which stays unverified in the absence of DNA. The CDR3 extends over 13 amino acids. Germline lookup yields CDR1 DFQATT and CDR2 SNEGSKA (reference sequence). Here the CDR3 reads CSARGLAGETQYF.

The chain uses TRBV4-3 and TRBJ2-7; no DNA is available, so the TRBD1 call from TCRdb remains unchecked. There are 14 residues in the CDR3. Germline CDR1 is LGHNA and CDR2 is YSLEER. This CDR3 reads CASSLTWPVGEQYF.

The V and J genes are TRBV12-3 or TRBV12-4 and TRBJ2-7. The CDR3 spans 14 residues. The CDR3 spells CASSSVGTSYEQYF.

V and J are TRBV30 and TRBJ1-1. The CDR3 runs to 13 residues. Looked up from germline, CDR1 is GTSNPN and CDR2 is SVGIG (reference sequence). Here the CDR3 reads CAWSFGVGTEAFF.

The chain couples TRBV12-3 or TRBV12-4 to TRBJ2-3; TCRdb picks TRBD1, but there is no DNA to check that call. CDR3 length: 16 residues. The chain's CDR3 is CASSLIGNRGTDTQYF.

This chain uses TRBV7-9 with TRBJ1-2; the TCRdb call, TRBD1, lacks DNA for checking. Germline V gene sequence: CDR1 SEHNR, CDR2 FQNEAQ (reference sequence). The CDR3 is made up of 11 amino acids. The CDR3: CASSFGRGYTF.

The gene calls are TRBV7-9 and TRBJ1-1; TCRdb reports TRBD1, a call that lacks DNA to check it against. Germline-derived CDR1 and CDR2 are SEHNR and FQNEAQ (reference sequence). The CDR3 is 14 residues long. This CDR3 reads CASSPGQVDTEAFF.

V is TRBV30 and J is TRBJ2-1; TCRdb returns TRBD2, unconfirmable since there is no DNA. The CDR3 extends over 15 amino acids. Per germline, CDR1 GTSNPN and CDR2 SVGIG (reference sequence). The chain's CDR3 is CAWAEGTSGGNEQFF.

J is TRBJ2-7 and V is TRBV28; the D call from TCRdb, TRBD1, cannot be confirmed without DNA. Germline CDR1 MDHEN, CDR2 SYDVKM. The CDR3 extends over 15 amino acids. This CDR3 is CASSSSYGDRDEQYF.

The gene calls are TRBV7-7 and TRBJ2-5. The V gene's germline CDR1 is SSHAT and CDR2 FNYEAQ (reference sequence). This CDR3 comprises 14 residues. The CDR3: CASSLEPDWETQYF.

The chain joins TRBV6-5 to TRBJ2-1; the TRBD1 assignment by TCRdb is unverifiable without DNA. This CDR3 is 13 amino acids long. Germline V gene lookup returns CDR1 MNHEY and CDR2 SVGAGI. The CDR3 spells CATAGETYNEQFF.